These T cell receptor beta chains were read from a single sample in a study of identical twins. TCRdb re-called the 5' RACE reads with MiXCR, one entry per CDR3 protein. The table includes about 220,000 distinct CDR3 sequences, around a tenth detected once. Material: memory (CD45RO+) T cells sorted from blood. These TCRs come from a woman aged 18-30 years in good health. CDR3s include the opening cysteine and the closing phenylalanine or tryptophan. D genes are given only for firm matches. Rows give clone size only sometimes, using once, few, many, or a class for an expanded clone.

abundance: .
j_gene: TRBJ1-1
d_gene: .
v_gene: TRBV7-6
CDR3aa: CASSSYMNTEAFF
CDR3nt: TGTGCCAGCAGCTCTTACATGAACACTGAAGCTTTCTTT

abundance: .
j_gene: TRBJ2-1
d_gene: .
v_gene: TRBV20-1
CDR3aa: CSARGQTIHNEQFF
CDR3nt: TGCAGTGCTAGAGGCCAGACTATCCACAATGAGCAGTTCTTC

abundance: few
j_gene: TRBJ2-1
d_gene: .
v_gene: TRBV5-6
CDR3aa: CASSARGAGRLNEQFF
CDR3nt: TGTGCCAGCAGCGCCCGGGGCGCCGGGAGACTCAATGAGCAGTTCTTC

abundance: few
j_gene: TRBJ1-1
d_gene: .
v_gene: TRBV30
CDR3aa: CASDPKTGEAFF
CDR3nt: TGTGCCTCCGACCCAAAGACGGGAGAAGCTTTCTTT

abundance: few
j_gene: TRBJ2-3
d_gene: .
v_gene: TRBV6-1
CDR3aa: CATSIGGLTDTQYF
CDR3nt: TGTGCCACCTCAATTGGCGGACTCACAGATACGCAGTATTTT

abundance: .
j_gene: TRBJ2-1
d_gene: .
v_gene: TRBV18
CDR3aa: CASSIRLGSDEQFF
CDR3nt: TGTGCCAGCTCCATTCGTCTGGGGTCCGATGAGCAGTTCTTC

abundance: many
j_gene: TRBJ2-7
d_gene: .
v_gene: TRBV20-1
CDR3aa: CSASARKYEQYF
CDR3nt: TGCAGTGCTAGTGCGCGCAAGTACGAGCAGTACTTC

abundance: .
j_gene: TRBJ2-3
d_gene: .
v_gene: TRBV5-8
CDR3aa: CASSIGQRTDTQYF
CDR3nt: TGTGCCAGCAGCATAGGACAACGCACAGATACGCAGTATTTT

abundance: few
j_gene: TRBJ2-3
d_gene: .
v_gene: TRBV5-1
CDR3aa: CASSLASGRYSTDTQYF
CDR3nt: TGCGCCAGCAGCTTGGCCTCGGGACGCTATAGCACAGATACGCAGTATTTT

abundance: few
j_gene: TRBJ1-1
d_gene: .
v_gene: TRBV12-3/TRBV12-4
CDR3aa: CASSLTSPGAEAFF
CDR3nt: TGTGCCAGCAGTTTAACCTCCCCGGGCGCTGAAGCTTTCTTT

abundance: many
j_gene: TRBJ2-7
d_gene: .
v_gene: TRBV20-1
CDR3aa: CSARDFVSGAYEQYF
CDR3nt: TGCAGTGCTAGAGATTTCGTGAGCGGAGCCTACGAGCAGTACTTC

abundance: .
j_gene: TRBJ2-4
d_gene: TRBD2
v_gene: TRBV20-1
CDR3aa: CSARTPGLAGGLAKNIQYF
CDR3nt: TGCAGTGCTAGAACACCGGGACTAGCGGGGGGGCTAGCCAAAAACATTCAGTACTTC

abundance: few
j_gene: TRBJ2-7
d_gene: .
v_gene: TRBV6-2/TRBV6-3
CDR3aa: CASSYWDGTYEQYF
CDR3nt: TGTGCCAGCAGTTACTGGGACGGAACCTACGAGCAGTACTTC

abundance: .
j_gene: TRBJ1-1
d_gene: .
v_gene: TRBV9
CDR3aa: CASSGATTGTEAFF
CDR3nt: TGTGCCAGCAGCGGGGCAACGACAGGTACTGAAGCTTTCTTT

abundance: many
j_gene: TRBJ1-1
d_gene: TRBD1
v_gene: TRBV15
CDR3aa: CATSRDRGTGALAFF
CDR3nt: TGTGCCACCAGCAGAGATAGAGGGACAGGGGCCCTAGCTTTCTTT

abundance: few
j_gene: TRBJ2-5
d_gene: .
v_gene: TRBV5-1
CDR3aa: CASSSGRAEETQYF
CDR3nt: TGCGCCAGCAGCTCGGGACGGGCCGAGGAGACCCAGTACTTC

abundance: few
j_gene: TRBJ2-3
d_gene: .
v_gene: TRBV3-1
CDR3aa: CASSPNHADTQYF
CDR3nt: TGTGCCAGCAGCCCCAATCATGCTGATACGCAGTATTTT

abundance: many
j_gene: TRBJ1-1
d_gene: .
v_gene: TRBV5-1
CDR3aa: CASSLGLNAEAFF
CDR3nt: TGCGCCAGCAGCTTGGGGCTGAACGCTGAAGCTTTCTTT

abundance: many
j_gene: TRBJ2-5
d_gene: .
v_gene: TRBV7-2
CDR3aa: CASSVVGSPETQYF
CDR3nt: TGTGCCAGCAGCGTAGTCGGTAGCCCAGAGACCCAGTACTTC

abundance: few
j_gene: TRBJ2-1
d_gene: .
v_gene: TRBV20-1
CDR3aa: CSARDPNGGEQFF
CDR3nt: TGCAGTGCTAGAGATCCCAACGGCGGTGAGCAGTTCTTC

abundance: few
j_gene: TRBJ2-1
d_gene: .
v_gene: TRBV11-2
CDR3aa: CASTDRVGTFPNEQFF
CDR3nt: TGTGCCAGCACGGATAGGGTGGGCACGTTCCCCAATGAGCAGTTCTTC

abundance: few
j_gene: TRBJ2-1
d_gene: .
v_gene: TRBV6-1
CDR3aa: CASSLRRGAFRNEQFF
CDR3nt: TGTGCCAGCAGCCTACGGAGGGGGGCATTTAGGAATGAGCAGTTCTTC

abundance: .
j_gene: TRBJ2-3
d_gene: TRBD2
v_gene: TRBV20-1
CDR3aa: CCARDLWEGPRLDTQYF
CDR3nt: TGCTGTGCTAGAGATCTGTGGGAGGGCCCCCGTTTGGATACGCAGTATTTT

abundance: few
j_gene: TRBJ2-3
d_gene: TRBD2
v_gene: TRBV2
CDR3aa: CASGASLAGGGDTQYF
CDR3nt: TGTGCCAGCGGAGCCTCCTTAGCGGGGGGTGGAGATACGCAGTATTTT

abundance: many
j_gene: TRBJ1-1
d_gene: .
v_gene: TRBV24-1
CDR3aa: CATSAGGNTEAFF
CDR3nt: TGTGCCACCAGTGCGGGGGGGAACACTGAAGCTTTCTTT

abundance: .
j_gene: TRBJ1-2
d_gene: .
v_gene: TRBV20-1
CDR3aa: CSARGTEVNGYTF
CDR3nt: TGCAGTGCTAGAGGGACAGAGGTGAACGGCTACACCTTC

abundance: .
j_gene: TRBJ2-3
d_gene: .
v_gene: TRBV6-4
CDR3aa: CASSPQERAGNTQYF
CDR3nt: TGTGCCAGCAGTCCCCAGGAGAGGGCCGGGAATACGCAGTATTTT

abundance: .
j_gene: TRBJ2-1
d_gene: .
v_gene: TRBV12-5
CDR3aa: CASGLVPLASVYNEQFF
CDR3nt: TGTGCTAGTGGTTTGGTTCCCCTAGCCAGCGTATACAATGAGCAGTTCTTC

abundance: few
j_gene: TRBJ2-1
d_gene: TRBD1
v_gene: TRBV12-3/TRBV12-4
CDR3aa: CASRRTGGKDNEQFF
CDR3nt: TGTGCCAGCAGACGAACAGGGGGAAAGGACAATGAGCAGTTCTTC

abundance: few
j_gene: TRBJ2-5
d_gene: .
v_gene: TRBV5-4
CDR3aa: CASSFMEVQETQYF
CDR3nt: TGTGCCAGCAGCTTTATGGAGGTTCAAGAGACCCAGTACTTC

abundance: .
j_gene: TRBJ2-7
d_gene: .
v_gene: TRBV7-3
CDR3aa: CASSLTDATYEQYF
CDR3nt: TGTGCCAGCAGCCTTACCGACGCAACCTACGAGCAGTACTTC

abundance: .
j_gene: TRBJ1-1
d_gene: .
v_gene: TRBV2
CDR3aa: CASSDQGSNTEAFF
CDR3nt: TGTGCCAGCAGTGATCAGGGATCGAACACTGAAGCTTTCTTT

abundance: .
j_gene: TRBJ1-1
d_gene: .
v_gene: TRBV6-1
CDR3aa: CASNPGQIYMNTEAFF
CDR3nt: TGTGCCAGCAACCCCGGACAGATATACATGAACACTGAAGCTTTCTTT

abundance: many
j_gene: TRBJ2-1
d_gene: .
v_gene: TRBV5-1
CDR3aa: CASSPGLVDEQFF
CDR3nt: TGCGCCAGCAGCCCCGGTCTGGTCGATGAGCAGTTCTTC

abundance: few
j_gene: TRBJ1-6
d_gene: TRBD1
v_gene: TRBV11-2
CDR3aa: CASRTPGQGRSPLHF
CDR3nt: TGTGCCAGCAGGACTCCGGGACAGGGTAGATCACCCCTCCACTTT

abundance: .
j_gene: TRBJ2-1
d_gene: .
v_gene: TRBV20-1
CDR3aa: CSASRGFLTEQFF
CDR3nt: TGCAGTGCTAGCCGAGGTTTCCTCACTGAGCAGTTCTTC

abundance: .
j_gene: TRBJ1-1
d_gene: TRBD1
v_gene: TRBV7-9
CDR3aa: CASSSDRGRSEAFF
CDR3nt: TGTGCCAGCAGCTCTGACAGGGGGCGTAGTGAAGCTTTCTTT

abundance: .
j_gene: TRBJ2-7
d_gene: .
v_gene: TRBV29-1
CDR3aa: CSAGTGNYEQYF
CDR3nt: TGCAGCGCCGGGACGGGCAACTACGAGCAGTACTTC

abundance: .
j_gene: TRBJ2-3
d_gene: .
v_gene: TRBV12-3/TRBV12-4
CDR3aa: CASSDVLAPGLNTQYF
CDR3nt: TGTGCCAGCAGTGATGTACTAGCCCCGGGCTTAAATACGCAGTATTTT

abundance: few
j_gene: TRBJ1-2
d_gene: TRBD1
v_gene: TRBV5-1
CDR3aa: CASKGTGVFFGYTF
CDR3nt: TGCGCCAGCAAGGGGACAGGGGTCTTCTTTGGCTACACCTTC

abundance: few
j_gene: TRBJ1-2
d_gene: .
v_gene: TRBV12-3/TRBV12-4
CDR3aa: CASSFPGGGNYGYTF
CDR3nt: TGTGCCAGCAGTTTCCCGGGCGGGGGCAACTATGGCTACACCTTC

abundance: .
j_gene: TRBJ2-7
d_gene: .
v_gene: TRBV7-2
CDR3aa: CASSLYTVREQYF
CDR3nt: TGTGCCAGCAGCTTGTATACAGTGCGCGAGCAGTACTTC

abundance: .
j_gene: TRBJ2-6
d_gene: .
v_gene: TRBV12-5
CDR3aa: CASGFSTLPGANVLTF
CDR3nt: TGTGCTAGTGGTTTCTCCACGCTGCCTGGGGCCAACGTCCTGACTTTC

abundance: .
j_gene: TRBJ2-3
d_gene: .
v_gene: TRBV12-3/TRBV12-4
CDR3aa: CASTLGGGGRTDTQYF
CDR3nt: TGTGCCAGCACCCTGGGGGGCGGCGGCCGCACAGATACGCAGTATTTT

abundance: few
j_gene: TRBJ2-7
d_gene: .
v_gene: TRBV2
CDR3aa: CATWTVTSYEQHF
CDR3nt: TGTGCTACTTGGACAGTTACCAGCTACGAGCAGCACTTC

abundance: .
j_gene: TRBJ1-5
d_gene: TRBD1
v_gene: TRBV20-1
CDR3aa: CSAPRAGGDSNQPQHF
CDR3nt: TGCAGTGCACCTCGTGCAGGGGGGGATAGCAATCAGCCCCAGCATTTT

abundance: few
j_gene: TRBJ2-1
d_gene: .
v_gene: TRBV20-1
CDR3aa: CSALGLGVGHNEQFF
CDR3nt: TGCAGTGCCCTAGGTTTAGGAGTTGGACACAATGAGCAGTTCTTC

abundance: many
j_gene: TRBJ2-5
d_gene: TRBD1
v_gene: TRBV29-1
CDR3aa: CEPKTGKRTQYF
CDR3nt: TGCGAGCCTAAGACAGGGAAGAGAACCCAGTACTTC

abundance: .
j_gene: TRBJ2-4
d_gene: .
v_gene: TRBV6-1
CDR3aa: CASKAGARGAWDF
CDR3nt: TGTGCCAGCAAAGCAGGGGCAAGGGGTGCCTGGGACTTC

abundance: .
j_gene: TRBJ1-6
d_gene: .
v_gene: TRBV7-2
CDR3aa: CASSTDSYSPLHF
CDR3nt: TGTGCCAGCAGCACCGACAGCTATTCACCCCTCCACTTT

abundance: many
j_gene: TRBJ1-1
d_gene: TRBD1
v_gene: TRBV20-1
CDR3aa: CSALRRQGWTEAFF
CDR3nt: TGCAGTGCTTTAAGAAGACAGGGGTGGACTGAAGCTTTCTTT

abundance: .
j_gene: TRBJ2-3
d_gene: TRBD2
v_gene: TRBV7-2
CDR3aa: CASSPMGGGTDTQYF
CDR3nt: TGTGCCAGCAGCCCAATGGGGGGGGGGACAGATACGCAGTATTTT